This T cell receptor beta chain was documented in a study of neurological immune-mediated disorders (dated by TCRdb to 2018 to 2020). Context from the whole study: Using UMI-based sequencing, the study compared peripheral blood TCR-beta repertoires from patients with HTLV-I-associated myelopathy (HAM/TSP), patients with multiple sclerosis, and healthy controls. The approximately 99 TCR-beta libraries included longitudinal samples, technical triplicates and paired sorted CD4+ and CD8+ T-cell subsets alongside PBMC samples. The cohort included approximately 68 subjects: roughly 15 with HAM/TSP, about 34 with multiple sclerosis, and approximately 20 healthy controls.

Blood bank volunteers in Maryland, USA served as the healthy controls. For sorted-subset TCR libraries, under 1.2 million sorted CD4+ or CD8+ T cells were used. PBMCs were separated from peripheral blood using Ficoll-Hypaque density gradient centrifugation and then cryopreserved in liquid nitrogen. Paired sorted CD4+ and CD8+ subsets came from healthy controls, HAM/TSP patients and MS patients. cDNA synthesis used template-switch 5'RACE with a primer carrying a 10-nucleotide random unique molecular identifier tagging each TCR transcript. Every sequencing run covered 15-18 subjects and yielded more than 180 million TCR-beta sequences. The RNeasy kit was used to extract total RNA. Using the KAPA Real-time Library Amplification kit, TCR-beta VDJ regions were amplified with primers for the TCR constant region and the 5'RACE anchor. Sample indexes and Illumina adaptors were added in a first PCR, after which library yield was increased in a second PCR. The roughly 650 bp TCR product was size-selected on a 2% E-gel SizeSelection system after Ampure bead purification. Before pooling, library quality was assessed on a Bioanalyzer, concentration was determined with Qubit, and library quantification was performed with the Kapa Library Quantification kit. Paired-end 2 x 150 bp sequencing of the libraries was performed on an Illumina HiSeq 2500. To increase sequence diversity, roughly 24-31% phiX was spiked into each library pool. From the authors' description of their analysis: Quality-filtered reads were processed with the UMI-based MiGEC pipeline, which removed over 85% of raw TCR sequences during error correction. IMGT germline references were used for aligning VDJ genes, and each clonotype was defined as a unique CDR3 amino acid sequence together with its V-J genes. Clonal expansion, Shannon diversity and CDR3 relatedness were evaluated with VDJtools (CalcPairwiseDistances, ClusterSamples), while phylogenetic trees were built in CLCbio workbench. A clone was classed as expanded if it had 8 or more unique UMIs, a cutoff based on coefficient-of-variation modelling across technical triplicates. TCRdb trimmed public reads at Q25 via fastp, called clones via MiXCR and kept in-frame beta chains. Every distinct CDR3 protein forms one entry, paired with its most common genes and DNA. These V and J calls rely on TCRdb rather than the paper's analysis. Recorded for this sample are tens of thousands of distinct CDR3 sequences; about 6.3% of them occurred a single time. Around 0.6% of the sample lies in the top ten.

Many counts were recorded for this clonotype. Its antigen has not been determined. Within one base of it there is no much larger clone, and no base qualities were kept. The study at large found these results: TCR clonal expansion was greatest in HAM/TSP patients and smallest in MS patients, who ranked below even healthy controls. No identical CDR3 amino acid sequences were found to be shared among expanded clones across subjects, suggesting that TCR-beta repertoires were private in all groups.

CDR1 SGHDT and CDR2 YYEEEE are derived from the germline V gene. Taken from cysteine to phenylalanine, the CDR3 has 12 residues. Only CDR3 DNA remains: 36 bases, in frame from the first base. Deletion took 0 bases off V and 9 bases off J, with a span of 10 bases between the germline ends. Sequenced: CD4+ T cells from blood. The rearrangement combines TRBV5-6 with TRBJ2-7; no D gene is confidently identified. The receptor was derived from a woman between 35 and 50 years old in good health. The CDR3 loop reads CASSLETSGQYF. The DNA sequence is as follows: TGTGCCAGCAGCTTGGAAACATCCGGGCAGTACTTC.